The clone carrying this T cell receptor (beta chain) was recorded many times. TCR beta CDR3 sequences were amplified from RNA transcripts. The HTBI primer set was used in a first-round RT-PCR of the TCR CDR3. TCRdb used MiXCR to reprocess the multiplex PCR reads, holding one entry per CDR3 protein. Here the sample spans about 520,000 distinct CDR3 sequences, roughly 24% being singletons. Deletions cut 7 bases from V and 5 bases from J, with 20 bases between. The CDR3 is 15 residues long. CDR1 SNHLY and CDR2 FYNNEI come from the germline V gene. Thyroid ultrasound, orbital computed tomography, clinical symptoms, and serum thyroxine and TRAb underpinned diagnoses. These data come from a study of T cells in Graves' hyperthyroidism and ophthalmopathy. Turning to the study itself: Peripheral blood was secured at the point of initial diagnosis, before any treatment.

This TCR was recovered from a woman in her twenties or thirties with Graves' ophthalmopathy. This chain uses TRBV2 with TRBJ1-1; D unclear. The sequenced sample was blood. The CDR3 here is CASTANPSAGTEAFF. CDR3 nucleotide sequence: TGTGCCAGCACCGCCAACCCTTCGGCAGGTACTGAAGCTTTCTTT.